This T cell receptor (beta chain) derives from a study of lymphopenia after photon versus proton radiotherapy. Germline-derived CDR1 and CDR2 are MGHDK and SYGVNS. CDR3 length: 14 amino acids. Trimming removed 5 bases at V and 1 base at J, with 8 bases between. Here immunoSEQ multiplex PCR was the method, and the copy in TCRdb shows in-frame clones only, minus some. The repertoire includes over 25,000 clones, 80% to 90% of them detected once, and approximately 50% sits in the top ten. The material was peripheral blood, obtained from a patient treated with proton-based radiotherapy. This TCR was sampled from a woman aged 55-69 years with cholangiocarcinoma. Some clones in this sample may be carry-over from other donors' samples. This chain uses TRBV25-1 with TRBJ2-2; D uncertain. The CDR3 nucleotides read TGTGCCAGCAGTTCGACTGTGAACACCGGGGAGCTGTTTTTT. Its translation is CASSSTVNTGELFF.